This T cell receptor beta chain was sequenced in a study of blood T cell repertoires in COVID-19. At the level of the study: Sample material is recorded as cDNA or gDNA derived from T cells, B-cell-depleted T cells, or PBMCs.

Germline loops: CDR1 MNHEY, CDR2 SVGAGI. This CDR3 comprises 14 residues. Trimming took 7 bases from V and 2 from J, leaving 14 bases between them. Recruits, aged about 18 to 100 years, lived in around 24 US areas. Cohort allocation depended upon clinical history that participants reported. Cohort 3 donors were reported recovered after two negative PCRs, clearance, or symptom resolution. Using immunoSEQ multiplex PCR, the repertoire was profiled, and TCRdb retains in-frame clones only, with some absent. The repertoire consists of about 200,000 clones, with 70% to 90% occurring once and the leading ten covering over 1%.

The TCR comes from a man younger than 40 who had recovered from COVID-19. Sample: PBMCs or T cells enriched from blood (not recorded which). The rearrangement links TRBV6-5 to TRBJ1-2; D might be TRBD1 (5 bases). The CDR3 DNA follows: TGTGCCAGCAACCCCACAACAGGAAACTATGGCTACACCTTC. Its translation: CASNPTTGNYGYTF.